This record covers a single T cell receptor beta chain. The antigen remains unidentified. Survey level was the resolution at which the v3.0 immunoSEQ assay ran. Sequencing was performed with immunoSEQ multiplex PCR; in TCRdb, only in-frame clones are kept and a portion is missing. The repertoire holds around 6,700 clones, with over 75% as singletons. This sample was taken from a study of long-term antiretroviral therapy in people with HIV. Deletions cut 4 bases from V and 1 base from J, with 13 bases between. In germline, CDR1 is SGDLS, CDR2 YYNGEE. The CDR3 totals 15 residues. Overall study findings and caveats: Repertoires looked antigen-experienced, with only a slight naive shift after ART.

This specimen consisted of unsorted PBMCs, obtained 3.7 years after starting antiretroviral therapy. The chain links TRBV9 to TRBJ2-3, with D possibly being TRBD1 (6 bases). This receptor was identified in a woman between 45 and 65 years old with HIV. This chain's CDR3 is CASSIRPGGTDTQYF. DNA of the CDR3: TGTGCCAGCAGCATTAGGCCAGGGGGCACAGATACGCAGTATTTT. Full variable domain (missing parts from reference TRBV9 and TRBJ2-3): DSGVTQTPKHLITATGQRVTLRCSPRSGDLSVYWYQQSLDQGLQFLIQYYNGEERAKGNILERFSAQQFPDLHSELNLSSLELGDSALYFCASSIRPGGTDTQYFGPGTRLTVL.